The 19 T cell receptor beta chains listed next were all sequenced from one sample in a study of T-cell memory formation after mild COVID-19. TCRdb passed the 5' RACE reads through MiXCR, listing each CDR3 protein once. This table has roughly 190,000 distinct CDR3 sequences, around 27% appearing once. The sample was PBMCs or a T cell subset sorted from them (not recorded which). The receptors were gathered from an adult woman who had mild COVID-19 (a few samples of this study predate the infection). Cell type and time point are not known.

V usage is TRBV12-3 or TRBV12-4 and J usage is TRBJ2-3, with 12 bases aligning to TRBD2. CDR3 length: 15 amino acids. Trimming removed 6 bases from V and 3 bases from J; junction bases left unmatched: 4. The CDR3 nucleotides read TGTGCCAGCAGCCGGACTAGCGGGGCGACAGATACGCAGTATTTT. It encodes CASSRTSGATDTQYF.

The chain uses TRBV27 and TRBJ2-7, with a weak D call TRBD2 (5 bases). The CDR3 has 14 residues. Germline assignment: CDR1 MNHEY and CDR2 SMNVEV (reference sequence). V was shortened by 4 bases and J by 4 bases, with 14 bases between the two germline ends. CDR3 loop: CASSSASGFYEQYF. The CDR3 DNA sequence: TGTGCCAGCAGTTCCGCCTCGGGGTTTTACGAGCAGTACTTC.

CDR3 sequence (DNA): TGTGCCAGCTATTCGGAGGGGGAAGGCTACACCTTC. Protein product: CASYSEGEGYTF. The genes are TRBV7-8 and TRBJ1-2; possibly TRBD1 for D (6 bases). This CDR3 contains 12 residues. Trimming left V 8 bases short and J 8 bases short, with 15 bases between. The V gene's germline CDR1 is SGHVS and CDR2 FQNEAQ.

V and J are TRBV6-6 and TRBJ2-4, with a possible D match to TRBD2 (7 bases). Trimming took off 4 bases at V and 3 bases at J, with 22 bases between the two ends. From germline, CDR1 is MNHNY and CDR2 SVGAGI (reference sequence). CDR3 length: 18 residues. The CDR3 loop reads CASSSEGGLLLVKNIQYF. The CDR3 DNA reads TGTGCCAGCAGTTCCGAGGGGGGGCTCCTTTTGGTCAAAAACATTCAGTACTTC.

This clonotype came up a few times. This chain uses TRBV20-1 with TRBJ2-2, with 8 bases fitting TRBD1. The V gene end was trimmed by 6 bases and the J gene end by 7 bases; junction bases not matched to a gene: 13. Germline lookup yields CDR1 DFQATT and CDR2 SNEGSKA (reference sequence). The length of the CDR3 is 15 residues. DNA of the CDR3: TGCAGTGCCACTCGGCCAGGGGGCGCGAGCGGGGAGCTGTTTTTT. Protein product: CSATRPGGASGELFF.

This chain uses TRBV18 with TRBJ2-2; a weak D match, TRBD2 (6 bases). The CDR3 has 16 residues. Trimming removed 2 bases from V and 4 bases from J, with 14 bases in between. Germline CDR1 is KGHSH and CDR2 is LQKENI. CDR3 nucleotide sequence: TGTGCCAGCTCACCAAGCGGGCTCGGCGGCACCGGGGAGCTGTTTTTT. It translates to CASSPSGLGGTGELFF.

This clonotype was seen just once. The chain uses TRBV20-1 and TRBJ1-1; a weak D match, TRBD1 (5 bases). Germline V gene data show CDR1 as DFQATT and CDR2 as SNEGSKA (reference sequence). Trimming removed 3 bases at V and 0 bases at J, with 8 bases between. This CDR3 has 13 residues. The CDR3 DNA follows: TGCAGTGCTAGGCAGGGTATGAACACTGAAGCTTTCTTT. This codes for CSARQGMNTEAFF.

The chain links TRBV4-1 to TRBJ1-1, with 8 bases lining up with TRBD1. V was pared by 3 bases and J by 5 bases, with 5 bases of the junction left unmatched. CDR1 and CDR2 from the germline V gene are MGHRA and YSYEKL. There are 14 residues in the CDR3. DNA for the CDR3: TGCGCCAGCAGCCACGCGAACAGGGGGACTGAAGCTTTCTTT. Its protein product is CASSHANRGTEAFF.

This clonotype was seen a few times. The chain uses TRBV5-6 and TRBJ2-1, with 8 bases identical to TRBD2. The CDR3 runs to 16 residues. Germline lookup yields CDR1 SGHDT and CDR2 YYEEEE. V lost 0 bases to trimming and J lost 2 bases; unmatched junction nucleotides: 4. The CDR3 loop is CASSLERETAYNEQFF. The CDR3, as DNA: TGTGCCAGCAGCTTGGAGCGGGAGACGGCCTACAATGAGCAGTTCTTC.

This chain connects TRBV12-5 to TRBJ2-5, with D maybe TRBD1 (6 bases). CDR1 and CDR2 from the germline V gene are LGHNT and FRNRAP. CDR3 length equals 16 residues. Trimming pared 0 bases from V and 3 bases from J, leaving 14 bases between. The CDR3 DNA follows: TGTGCTAGTGGTTTGGTCATGACAGGCCCGAAAGAGACCCAGTACTTC. Translated, it gives CASGLVMTGPKETQYF.

This clonotype was found once. V and J are TRBV19 and TRBJ2-3; 8 nucleotides agree with TRBD2. Germline V gene data show CDR1 as LNHDA and CDR2 as SQIVND (reference sequence). Trimming took 5 bases from V and 5 from J; bases not matched to a gene: 9. This CDR3 has 15 amino acids. CDR3 protein: CASSGSSGNLDTQYF. CDR3 nucleotide sequence: TGTGCCAGTAGTGGGAGTAGCGGGAATTTAGATACGCAGTATTTT.

The rearrangement links TRBV15 to TRBJ2-3; 11 positions match TRBD2. The CDR3 contains 17 residues. Germline V gene data show CDR1 as LNHNV and CDR2 as YYDKDF (reference sequence). V was pared by 0 bases and J by 6 bases, with 8 bases of the junction left unmatched. The CDR3 bases are TGTGCCACCAGCAGAGATTCTAGCGGGGGGCTCAGGGATACGCAGTATTTT. Translated: CATSRDSSGGLRDTQYF.

This clonotype appeared a few times. This sequence joins TRBV2 and TRBJ1-1; D is ambiguous. Germline V gene sequence: CDR1 SNHLY, CDR2 FYNNEI. The CDR3 contains 12 residues. V dropped 4 bases and J dropped 6 bases, with 9 bases sitting between them. CDR3 loop: CASSVEHAEAFF. As DNA, the CDR3 is TGTGCCAGCAGTGTAGAACATGCTGAAGCTTTCTTT.

A few counts support this clonotype. The gene calls are TRBV29-1 and TRBJ2-5; no definite D call. The V end was cut by 6 bases, the J end by 0 bases, with 23 bases between. The CDR3 is 17 residues long. Germline V lookup: CDR1 SQVTM, CDR2 ANQGSEA. CDR3 DNA sequence: TGCAGCGTACATTGGCCCACCCCTTACGGGTACCAAGAGACCCAGTACTTC. Protein: CSVHWPTPYGYQETQYF.

This chain links TRBV7-3 with TRBJ2-3; 9 bases map to TRBD1. This CDR3 contains 15 residues. V lost 5 bases, J lost 4 bases, and 7 bases stayed unmatched. The germline gives CDR1 SGHTA, CDR2 FQGTGA. CDR3 in DNA: TGTGCCAGCAGCCTACAGGGGGCAGGGGCAGATACGCAGTATTTT. It specifies CASSLQGAGADTQYF.

In DNA form, the CDR3 reads TGTGCCTGGAGTACGGGACGGGGAGACTACGAGCAGTACTTC. Encoded protein: CAWSTGRGDYEQYF. The V call is TRBV30, the J call TRBJ2-7; D tentatively fits TRBD1 or TRBD2 (5 bases each). V gave up 2 bases and J gave up 3 bases, with 14 bases separating them. Germline assignment: CDR1 GTSNPN and CDR2 SVGIG (reference sequence). The CDR3 contains 14 residues.

In its sample, this clonotype was seen a few times. The gene calls are TRBV6-1 and TRBJ2-2, with unresolved D. CDR1 is MNHNS, CDR2 SASEGT, per germline. Trimming cost V 6 bases and J 1 base, with 15 bases left between them. This CDR3 comprises 16 residues. The CDR3 region has the DNA TGTGCCAGCAGACTCCACCCCCAACAGAACACCGGGGAGCTGTTTTTT. Its translation: CASRLHPQQNTGELFF.

The chain combines TRBV14 with TRBJ2-7, with 11 bases aligning to TRBD1. Germline loops: CDR1 SGHDN, CDR2 FVKESK. The CDR3 consists of 14 residues. Trimming at V came to 1 base and at J to 7 bases, leaving 3 bases not matched to a gene. CDR3 region: CASSQGTGGWEQYF. In DNA, the CDR3 is TGTGCCAGCAGCCAAGGGACAGGGGGCTGGGAGCAGTACTTC.

The chain has TRBV5-4 and TRBJ2-7, with a weak D call TRBD2 (6 bases). V lost 2 bases, J lost 0 bases, and 21 bases lay in between. Germline loops: CDR1 SGHNT, CDR2 YYREEE (reference sequence). The CDR3 extends over 18 amino acids. The DNA of the CDR3 is TGTGCCAGCAGCTTTGAGCTGGGCCTAGCGCATAGCTCCTACGAGCAGTACTTC. Its protein product is CASSFELGLAHSSYEQYF.